This TCR beta chain was identified during a study of T cells in Graves' hyperthyroidism and ophthalmopathy. Clinical Activity Scores of at least 3, NOSPECS grades of at least 4 and durations under 3 months characterized ophthalmopathy patients. Over 9 ml of fresh peripheral blood supplied the PBMCs. The germline gives CDR1 MNHNS, CDR2 SASEGT. V lost 1 base and J lost 7, with 10 bases in between. CDR3 length equals 14 residues. This clonotype was found a few times. It was RNA transcripts that yielded the amplified TCR beta CDR3 regions. HTBI primers were used for first-round RT-PCR of the TCR CDR3. TCRdb itself ran the multiplex PCR reads through MiXCR, one entry per CDR3 protein. Here the sample spans about 400,000 distinct CDR3 sequences, roughly an eighth being singletons.

This TCR was sampled from a man in his fifties with Graves' ophthalmopathy. Sequencing was performed on blood. V gene TRBV6-1 combines with J gene TRBJ2-2, with D maybe TRBD2 (5 bases). The CDR3 DNA reads TGTGCCAGCAGTGAAGGAGGGATTGGCGGGGAGCTGTTTTTT. It encodes CASSEGGIGGELFF.